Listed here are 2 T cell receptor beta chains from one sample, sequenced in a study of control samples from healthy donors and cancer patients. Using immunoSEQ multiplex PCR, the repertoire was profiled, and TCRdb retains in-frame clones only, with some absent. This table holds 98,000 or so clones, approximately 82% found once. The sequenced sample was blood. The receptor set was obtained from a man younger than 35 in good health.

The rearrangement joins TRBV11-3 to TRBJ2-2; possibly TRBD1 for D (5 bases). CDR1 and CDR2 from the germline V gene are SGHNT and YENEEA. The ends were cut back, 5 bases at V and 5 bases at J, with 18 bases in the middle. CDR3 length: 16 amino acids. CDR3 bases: TGTGCCAGCAGCCACATGACAGAAACTATAACCGGGGAGCTGTTTTTT. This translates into CASSHMTETITGELFF.

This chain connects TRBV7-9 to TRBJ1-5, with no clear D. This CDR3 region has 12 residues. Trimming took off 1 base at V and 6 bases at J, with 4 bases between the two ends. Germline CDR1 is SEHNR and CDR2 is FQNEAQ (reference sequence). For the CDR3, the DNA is TGTGCCAGCAGCTTAGGCGGTCAGCCCCAGCATTTT. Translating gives CASSLGGQPQHF.